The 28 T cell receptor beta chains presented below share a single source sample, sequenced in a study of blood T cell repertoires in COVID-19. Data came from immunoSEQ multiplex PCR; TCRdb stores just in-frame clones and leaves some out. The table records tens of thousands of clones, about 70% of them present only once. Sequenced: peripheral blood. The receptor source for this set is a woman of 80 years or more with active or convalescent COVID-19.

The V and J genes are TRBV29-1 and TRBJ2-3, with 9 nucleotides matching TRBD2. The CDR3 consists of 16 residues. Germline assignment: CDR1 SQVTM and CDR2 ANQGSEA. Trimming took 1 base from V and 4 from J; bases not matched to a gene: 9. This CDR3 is CSVEGSGGLRPDTQYF. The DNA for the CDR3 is TGCAGCGTTGAAGGAAGCGGGGGGCTCAGACCAGATACGCAGTATTTT.

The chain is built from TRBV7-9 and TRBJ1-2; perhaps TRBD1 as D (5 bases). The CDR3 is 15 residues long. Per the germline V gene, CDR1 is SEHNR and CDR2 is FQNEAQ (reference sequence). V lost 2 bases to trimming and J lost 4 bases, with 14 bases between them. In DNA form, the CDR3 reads TGTGCCAGCAGCTTACCCGCGACAGTCGGCTATGGCTACACCTTC. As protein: CASSLPATVGYGYTF. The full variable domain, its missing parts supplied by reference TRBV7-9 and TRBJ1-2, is DTGVSQNPRHKITKRGQNVTFRCDPISEHNRLYWYRQTLGQGPEFLTYFQNEAQLEKSRLLSDRFSAERPKGSFSTLEIQRTEQGDSAMYLCASSLPATVGYGYTFGSGTRLTVV.

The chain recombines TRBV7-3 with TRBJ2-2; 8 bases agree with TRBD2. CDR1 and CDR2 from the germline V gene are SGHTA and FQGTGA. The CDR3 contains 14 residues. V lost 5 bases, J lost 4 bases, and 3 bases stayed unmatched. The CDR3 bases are TGTGCCAGCAGCCGGGGGGGCTCCACCGGGGAGCTGTTTTTT. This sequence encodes CASSRGGSTGELFF.

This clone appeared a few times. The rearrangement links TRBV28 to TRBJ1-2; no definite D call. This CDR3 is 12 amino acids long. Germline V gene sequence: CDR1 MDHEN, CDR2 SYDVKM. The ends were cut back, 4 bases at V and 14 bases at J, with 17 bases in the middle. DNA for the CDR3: TGTGCCAGCAGTTCCCGAGGGTTTGAAACGACCTTC. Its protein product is CASSSRGFETTF.

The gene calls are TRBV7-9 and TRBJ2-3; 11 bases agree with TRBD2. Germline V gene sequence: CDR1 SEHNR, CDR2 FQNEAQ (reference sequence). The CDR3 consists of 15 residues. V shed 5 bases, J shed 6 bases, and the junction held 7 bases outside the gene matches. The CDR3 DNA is TGTGCCAGCAGCATATTAGCGGGGGGGCCGGATACGCAGTATTTT. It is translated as CASSILAGGPDTQYF.

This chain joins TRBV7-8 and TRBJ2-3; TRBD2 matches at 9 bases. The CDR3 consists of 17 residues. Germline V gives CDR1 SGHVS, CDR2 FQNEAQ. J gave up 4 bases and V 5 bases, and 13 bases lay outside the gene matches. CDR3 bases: TGTGCCAGCAGCAATAGACGGCTAGCGGGGAGGTCAGATACGCAGTATTTT. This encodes CASSNRRLAGRSDTQYF.

The CDR3 nucleotides read TGTGCCAGCAGTTCCCCCCCCGGAGAGCGCACAGATACGCAGTATTTT. Residues: CASSSPPGERTDTQYF. V gene TRBV28 combines with J gene TRBJ2-3, with D hard to call. V was cut by 4 bases and J by 1 base, with 15 bases left in between. CDR1 is MDHEN, CDR2 SYDVKM, per germline. This CDR3 is built from 16 residues.

The CDR3 is CAISDAGTGPYEQYF. CDR3 coding DNA: TGTGCCATCAGTGACGCCGGGACAGGCCCATACGAGCAGTACTTC. The chain couples TRBV10-3 to TRBJ2-7, with TRBD1 identical over 8 bases. V shed 3 bases, J shed 4 bases, and the junction held 8 bases outside the gene matches. Germline V CDR1 and CDR2: ENHRY, SYGVKD. The CDR3 extends over 15 amino acids.

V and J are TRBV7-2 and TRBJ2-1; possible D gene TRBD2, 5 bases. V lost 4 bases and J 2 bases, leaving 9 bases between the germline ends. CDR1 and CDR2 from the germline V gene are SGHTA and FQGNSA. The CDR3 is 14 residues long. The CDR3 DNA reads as TGTGCCAGCAGCTCAACCGGGGCCTACAATGAGCAGTTCTTC. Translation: CASSSTGAYNEQFF.

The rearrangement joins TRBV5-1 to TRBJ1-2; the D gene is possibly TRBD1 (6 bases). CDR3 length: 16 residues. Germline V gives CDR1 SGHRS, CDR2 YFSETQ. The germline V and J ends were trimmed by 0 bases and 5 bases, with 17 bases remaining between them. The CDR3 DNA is TGCGCCAGCAGCTTGGGTACGGGGACACCTTCTTATGGCTACACCTTC. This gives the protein CASSLGTGTPSYGYTF.

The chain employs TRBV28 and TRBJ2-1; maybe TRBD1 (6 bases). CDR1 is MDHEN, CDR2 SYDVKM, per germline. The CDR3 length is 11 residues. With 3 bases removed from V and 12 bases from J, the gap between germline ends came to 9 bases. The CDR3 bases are TGTGCCAGCAGTTTTCCAGGGGCGCAGTTCTTC. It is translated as CASSFPGAQFF.

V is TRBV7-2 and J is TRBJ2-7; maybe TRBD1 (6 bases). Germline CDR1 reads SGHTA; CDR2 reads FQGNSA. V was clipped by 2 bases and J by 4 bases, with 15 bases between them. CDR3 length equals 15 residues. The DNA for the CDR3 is TGTGCCAGCAGCTTAATACAGGGCGTAGGGTACGAGCAGTACTTC. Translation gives CASSLIQGVGYEQYF.

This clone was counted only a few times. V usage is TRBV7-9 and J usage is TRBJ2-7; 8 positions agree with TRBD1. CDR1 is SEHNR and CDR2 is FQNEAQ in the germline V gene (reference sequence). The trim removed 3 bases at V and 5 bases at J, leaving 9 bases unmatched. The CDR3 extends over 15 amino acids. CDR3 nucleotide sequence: TGTGCCAGCAGCTTTGTACAGGGGGTCGGCGACGAGCAGTACTTC. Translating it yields CASSFVQGVGDEQYF.

CDR3 protein: CASSARSGGGYTDTQYF. CDR3 DNA: TGTGCCAGCAGCGCAAGAAGCGGGGGGGGTTACACAGATACGCAGTATTTT. The chain combines TRBV9 with TRBJ2-3, with 10 bases identical to TRBD2. With V trimmed by 3 bases and J by 2 bases, 9 bases remained unmatched. The germline CDR1 and CDR2 sequences are SGDLS and YYNGEE. This CDR3 region has 17 residues.

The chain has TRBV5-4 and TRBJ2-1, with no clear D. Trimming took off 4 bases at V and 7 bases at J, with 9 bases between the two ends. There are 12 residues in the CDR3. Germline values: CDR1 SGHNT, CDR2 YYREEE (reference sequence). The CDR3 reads CASSPIGNEQFF. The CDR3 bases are TGTGCCAGCAGCCCCATCGGTAATGAGCAGTTCTTC.

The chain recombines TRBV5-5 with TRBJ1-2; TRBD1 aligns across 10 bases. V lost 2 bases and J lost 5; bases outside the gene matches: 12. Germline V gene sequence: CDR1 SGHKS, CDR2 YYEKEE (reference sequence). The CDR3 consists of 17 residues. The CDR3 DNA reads TGTGCCAGCAGCTTTGACAGGGGGCGGACCTTTCGGTATGGCTACACCTTC. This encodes CASSFDRGRTFRYGYTF.

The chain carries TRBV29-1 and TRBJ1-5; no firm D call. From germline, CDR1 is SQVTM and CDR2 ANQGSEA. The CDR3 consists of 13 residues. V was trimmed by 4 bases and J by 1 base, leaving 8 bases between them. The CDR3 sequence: CSVGRNSNQPQHF. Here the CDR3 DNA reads TGCAGCGTTGGGAGAAACAGCAATCAGCCCCAGCATTTT.

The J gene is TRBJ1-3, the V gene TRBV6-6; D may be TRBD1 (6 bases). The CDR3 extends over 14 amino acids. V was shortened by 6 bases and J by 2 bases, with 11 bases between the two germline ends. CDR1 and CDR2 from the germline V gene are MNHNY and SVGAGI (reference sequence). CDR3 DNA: TGTGCCAGCAGGGGGGAGGGGGCTGGAAACACCATATATTTT. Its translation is CASRGEGAGNTIYF.

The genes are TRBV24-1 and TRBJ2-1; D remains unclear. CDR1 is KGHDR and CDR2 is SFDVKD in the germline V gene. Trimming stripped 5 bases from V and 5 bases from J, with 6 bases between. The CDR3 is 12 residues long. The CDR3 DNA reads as TGTGCCACCAGTGGAGGTAACAATGAGCAGTTCTTC. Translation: CATSGGNNEQFF.

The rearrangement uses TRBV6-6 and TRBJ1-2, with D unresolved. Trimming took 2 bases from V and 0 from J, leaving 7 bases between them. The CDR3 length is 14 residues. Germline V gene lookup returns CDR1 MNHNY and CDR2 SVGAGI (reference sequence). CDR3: CASSYPEANYGYTF. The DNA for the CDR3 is TGTGCCAGCAGTTACCCAGAAGCTAACTATGGCTACACCTTC.

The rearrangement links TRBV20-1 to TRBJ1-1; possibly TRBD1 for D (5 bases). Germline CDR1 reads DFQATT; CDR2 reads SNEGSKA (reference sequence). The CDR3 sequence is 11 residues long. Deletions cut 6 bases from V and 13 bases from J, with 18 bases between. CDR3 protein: CSANSGRVDFF. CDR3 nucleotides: TGCAGTGCCAATTCGGGCAGGGTGGATTTCTTT.

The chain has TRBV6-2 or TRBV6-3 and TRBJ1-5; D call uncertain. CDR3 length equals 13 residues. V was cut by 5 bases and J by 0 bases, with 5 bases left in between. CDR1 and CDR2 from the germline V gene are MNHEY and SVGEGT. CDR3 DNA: TGTGCCAGCAGTCTTCTTAGCAATCAGCCCCAGCATTTT. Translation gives CASSLLSNQPQHF.

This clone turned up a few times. CDR3 in amino acids: CASSPGESTGQPQHF. CDR3 nucleotides: TGTGCCAGCAGTCCCGGGGAATCTACGGGACAGCCCCAGCATTTT. This sequence joins TRBV6-2 or TRBV6-3 and TRBJ1-5; D not certain. V lost 5 bases and J 7 bases, leaving 18 bases between the germline ends. The CDR3 covers 15 residues. Germline values: CDR1 MNHEY, CDR2 SVGEGT.

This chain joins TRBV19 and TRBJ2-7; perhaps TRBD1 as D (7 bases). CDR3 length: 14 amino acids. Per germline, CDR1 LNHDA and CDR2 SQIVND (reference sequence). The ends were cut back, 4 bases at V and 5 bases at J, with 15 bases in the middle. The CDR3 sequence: CASSTPGGRNEQYF. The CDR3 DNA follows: TGTGCCAGTAGTACTCCAGGGGGGCGGAACGAGCAGTACTTC.

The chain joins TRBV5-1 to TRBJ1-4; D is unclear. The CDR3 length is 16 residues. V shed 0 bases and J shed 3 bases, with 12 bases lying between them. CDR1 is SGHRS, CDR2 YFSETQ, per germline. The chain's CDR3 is CASSLAVNEANEKLFF. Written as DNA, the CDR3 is TGCGCCAGCAGCTTGGCGGTTAACGAGGCTAATGAAAAACTGTTTTTT.

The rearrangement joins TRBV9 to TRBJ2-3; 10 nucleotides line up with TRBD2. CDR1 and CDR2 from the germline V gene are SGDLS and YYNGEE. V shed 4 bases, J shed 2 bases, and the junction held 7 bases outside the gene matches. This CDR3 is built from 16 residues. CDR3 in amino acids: CASSYRLAGITDTQYF. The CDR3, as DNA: TGTGCCAGCAGCTACCGACTAGCGGGTATCACAGATACGCAGTATTTT.

The CDR3 DNA reads TGTGCCAGCAGCTTAGCTTTCGCGGGGGGGCCGGAGACCCAGTACTTC. Its translation: CASSLAFAGGPETQYF. The chain has TRBV7-2 and TRBJ2-5; TRBD2 agrees at 9 bases. CDR1 and CDR2 (germline): SGHTA, FQGNSA. The junction had 7 bases not matched to a gene; V was cut back by 0 bases and J by 5 bases. CDR3 length: 16 residues.

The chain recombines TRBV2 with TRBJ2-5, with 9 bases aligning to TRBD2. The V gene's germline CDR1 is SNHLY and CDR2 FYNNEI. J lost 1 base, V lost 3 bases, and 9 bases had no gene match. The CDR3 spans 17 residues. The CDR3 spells CASSERGGRGPQETQYF. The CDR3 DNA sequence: TGTGCCAGCAGTGAGCGGGGGGGCCGGGGACCCCAAGAGACCCAGTACTTC.